A single sample gave rise to the 5 T cell receptor beta chains below, sequenced in a study of blood T cell repertoires in COVID-19. The data were produced by immunoSEQ multiplex PCR, yet TCRdb's version contains in-frame clones alone and is incomplete. The repertoire includes hundreds of thousands of clones, around 84% of them detected once, and more than 1.5% sits in the top ten. The sample consisted of PBMCs or T cells enriched from blood (not recorded which). These receptors originate from a middle-aged man who had recovered from COVID-19.

V gene TRBV7-2 combines with J gene TRBJ2-1, with 8 bases aligning to TRBD1. The CDR3 totals 14 residues. V lost 5 bases to trimming and J lost 7 bases; unmatched junction nucleotides: 7. The germline gives CDR1 SGHTA, CDR2 FQGNSA. As DNA, the CDR3 is TGTGCCAGCAGCACGGACAGGGAAAGTAATGAGCAGTTCTTC. Translated, it gives CASSTDRESNEQFF.

V is TRBV2 and J is TRBJ2-2; possible D gene TRBD2, 5 bases. The germline V gene has CDR1 SNHLY and CDR2 FYNNEI. The ends were cut back, 7 bases at V and 1 base at J, with 16 bases in the middle. This CDR3 has 16 residues. CDR3 bases: TGTGCCAGCACCTTAAGGAGGCAGGAGAACACCGGGGAGCTGTTTTTT. As protein: CASTLRRQENTGELFF.

The chain is built from TRBV6-4 and TRBJ2-4; 7 bases line up with TRBD1. The CDR3 extends over 16 amino acids. Trimming at V came to 2 bases and at J to 0 bases, leaving 4 bases not matched to a gene. The germline gives CDR1 MRHNA, CDR2 SNTAGT. The CDR3, as DNA: TGTGCCAGCAGTGACGGGCAGGGGGTAGCCAAAAACATTCAGTACTTC. It encodes CASSDGQGVAKNIQYF.

CDR3 sequence reads: CASSRSGKLEQYF. The CDR3 region has the DNA TGTGCCAGCAGTCGTAGCGGGAAACTCGAGCAGTACTTC. The genes are TRBV25-1 and TRBJ2-7, with TRBD2 identical over 8 bases. There are 13 residues in the CDR3. From germline, CDR1 is MGHDK and CDR2 SYGVNS. The V gene end was trimmed by 5 bases and the J gene end by 6 bases; junction bases not matched to a gene: 6.

The V and J genes are TRBV6-5 and TRBJ1-5; D perhaps matches TRBD1 (6 bases). V was trimmed by 0 bases and J by 10 bases, leaving 16 bases between them. CDR1 MNHEY and CDR2 SVGAGI come from the germline V gene. There are 15 residues in the CDR3. CDR3 protein: CASSYSGGQGLPQHF. Written as DNA, the CDR3 is TGTGCCAGCAGTTACTCGGGGGGGCAAGGGCTCCCCCAGCATTTT.